One sample yielded the 27 T cell receptor beta chains listed below, sequenced in a study of T-cell reconstitution after alpha-beta-depleted transplantation in children. Researchers prepared the TCRbeta library using unique molecular identifiers, the study reports. Each CDR3 protein gets one entry after TCRdb re-called the PCR reads with MiXCR. The table includes about 610,000 distinct CDR3 sequences, over 9.5% detected once. The starting material was PBMCs from the stem cell graft donor, obtained from the stem cell graft. The receptors derive from a human donor who donated a stem cell graft to a child with acute myeloid leukemia.

In this sample, this clonotype turned up a few times. V is TRBV4-3 and J is TRBJ2-7; 9 bases agree with TRBD2. Trimming removed 0 bases from V and 2 bases from J; junction bases left unmatched: 5. Germline V gene data show CDR1 as LGHNA and CDR2 as YSLEER. The CDR3 totals 16 residues. CDR3 loop: CASSQERGLAPYEQYF. The CDR3 nucleotides are TGCGCCAGCAGCCAAGAAAGGGGACTAGCCCCCTACGAGCAGTACTTC.

Here the CDR3 DNA reads TGTGCCAGCAGCTTACGGCTCAACCCGGAACTCTCAGGGAACCTCGGAGATGGCTACACCTTC. Encoded protein: CASSLRLNPELSGNLGDGYTF. The chain links TRBV11-2 to TRBJ1-2; weak D call: TRBD1 (5 bases). The CDR3 has 21 residues. Trimming shortened V by 2 bases and J by 6 bases, and 34 bases separated the two germline ends. Germline loops: CDR1 SGHAT, CDR2 FQNNGV.

V is TRBV7-9 and J is TRBJ1-3; perhaps TRBD1 as D (6 bases). V was shortened by 5 bases and J by 3 bases, with 8 bases between the two germline ends. From germline, CDR1 is SEHNR and CDR2 FQNEAQ (reference sequence). This CDR3 is built from 13 residues. The CDR3, as DNA: TGTGCCAGCAGCAGGGGACATGGAAACACCATATATTTT. The encoded protein is CASSRGHGNTIYF.

At least ten counts were recorded for this clonotype. The chain is built from TRBV7-6 and TRBJ2-1; 12 bases fit TRBD2. V shed 1 base, J shed 2 bases, and the junction held 3 bases outside the gene matches. CDR3 length equals 17 residues. Germline CDR1 SGHVS, CDR2 FNYEAQ. The CDR3 reads CASSLEASGRAYNEQFF. The CDR3 DNA is TGTGCCAGCAGCTTAGAAGCTAGCGGGAGGGCCTACAATGAGCAGTTCTTC.

This clonotype showed up many times. The chain combines TRBV6-6 with TRBJ2-1, with D perhaps being TRBD1 or TRBD2 (6 bases each). Deletions cut 8 bases from V and 4 bases from J, with 15 bases between. The V gene's germline CDR1 is MNHNY and CDR2 SVGAGI (reference sequence). The CDR3 runs to 14 residues. CDR3 in DNA: TGTGCCAGCGGCTCAGGGGCGGGGTACAATGAGCAGTTCTTC. Its protein product is CASGSGAGYNEQFF.

This clonotype has more than one count but fewer than ten. The chain carries TRBV7-2 and TRBJ1-5; D gene unclear. CDR1 and CDR2 (germline): SGHTA, FQGNSA. Trimming removed 1 base from V and 5 bases from J, with 15 bases in between. The CDR3 has 16 residues. The CDR3 DNA reads TGTGCCAGCAGCTTAGGGGTGGGGAGAGTTCATCAGCCCCAGCATTTT. Translation: CASSLGVGRVHQPQHF.

The rearrangement uses TRBV12-2 and TRBJ2-1; the table's D call TRBD2 went unverified against the DNA. TRBV12-2 corresponds to a pseudogene. The CDR3 length is 15 residues. The CDR3 DNA reads TGTGCAAGTCGATTCACGGGACTAGTTTACAATGAGCAGTTCTTC. It is translated as CASRFTGLVYNEQFF.

This clonotype came up a few times. The chain couples TRBV2 to TRBJ1-5; 9 positions match TRBD1. With V trimmed by 6 bases and J by 6 bases, 9 bases remained unmatched. Looked up from germline, CDR1 is SNHLY and CDR2 is FYNNEI. This CDR3 comprises 15 residues. In nucleotides, the CDR3 is TGTGCCAGCAGGACCGGGACAGGGTCGAGTCAGCCCCAGCATTTT. Protein sequence: CASRTGTGSSQPQHF.

The table lists this clonotype with many counts. The chain uses TRBV7-3 and TRBJ1-1, with D unclear. Germline V gives CDR1 SGHTA, CDR2 FQGTGA. CDR3 length equals 13 residues. V lost 6 bases and J 0 bases, leaving 8 bases between the germline ends. The CDR3 spells CASSSRVNTEAFF. In DNA, the CDR3 is TGTGCCAGCAGTTCGCGCGTGAACACTGAAGCTTTCTTT.

This chain connects TRBV29-1 to TRBJ2-1; tentatively, D is TRBD2 (5 bases). CDR3 length: 15 amino acids. The germline V gene has CDR1 SQVTM and CDR2 ANQGSEA. V lost 3 bases and J lost 5, with 17 bases in between. The DNA for the CDR3 is TGCAGCGTTGATGACCCGAGGCGGGTGGACAATGAGCAGTTCTTC. It translates to CSVDDPRRVDNEQFF.

The chain recombines TRBV20-1 with TRBJ2-7; the match to TRBD2 covers 12 bases. The CDR3 totals 17 residues. Looked up from germline, CDR1 is DFQATT and CDR2 is SNEGSKA (reference sequence). With 4 bases clipped from V and 1 base from J, the junction kept 11 bases outside the gene matches. CDR3 residues: CSANRDGGLAGSYEQYF. CDR3 DNA: TGCAGTGCTAACCGGGACGGAGGACTAGCGGGATCCTACGAGCAGTACTTC.

There are many counts of this clonotype. V is TRBV12-3 or TRBV12-4 and J is TRBJ1-1, with D tentatively TRBD1 (6 bases). This CDR3 is built from 12 residues. The V and J ends lost 7 bases and 11 bases respectively, with 17 bases between them. The CDR3 protein is CASTRADRQAFF. The CDR3 DNA reads TGTGCCAGCACCCGAGCGGACAGACAGGCTTTCTTT.

The table lists this clonotype with many counts. The chain uses TRBV12-3 or TRBV12-4 and TRBJ2-1; D remains ambiguous. Trimming took off 1 base at V and 9 bases at J, with 19 bases between the two ends. The CDR3 contains 16 residues. The CDR3 bases are TGTGCCAGCAGTTTAGGAGCGACGGGCTTTCGATTTGAGCAGTTCTTC. Protein product: CASSLGATGFRFEQFF.

The table lists this clonotype with many counts. The chain combines TRBV12-3 or TRBV12-4 with TRBJ1-5; D gene ambiguous. The CDR3 has 13 amino acids. V lost 1 base to trimming and J lost 10 bases, with 11 bases between them. The CDR3 DNA sequence: TGTGCCAGCAGTTTAGGGGAAGGGTCCCCCCAGCATTTT. Translating gives CASSLGEGSPQHF.

This chain connects TRBV12-5 to TRBJ2-6; the match to TRBD2 covers 7 bases. CDR3 size: 17 residues. The junction had 15 bases not matched to a gene; V was cut back by 9 bases and J by 4 bases. Germline CDR1 is LGHNT and CDR2 is FRNRAP. The CDR3 protein is CARGGDWPPAGANVLTF. The CDR3 coding sequence is TGTGCTAGGGGAGGGGACTGGCCCCCCGCGGGGGCCAACGTCCTGACTTTC.

V and J are TRBV20-1 and TRBJ2-1; 14 positions match TRBD2. The CDR3 totals 18 residues. The germline CDR1 and CDR2 sequences are DFQATT and SNEGSKA (reference sequence). V was clipped by 6 bases and J by 7 bases; unmatched bases: 17. The CDR3 region is CSARLFGTSGRRVNEQFF. The CDR3 DNA is TGCAGTGCCAGGCTTTTCGGGACTAGCGGGAGAAGGGTTAATGAGCAGTTCTTC.

This clonotype has more than one count but fewer than ten. V gene TRBV3-1 combines with J gene TRBJ2-7; 7 positions agree with TRBD1. The CDR3 is 15 amino acids. From germline, CDR1 is LGHDT and CDR2 YNNKEL (reference sequence). The V and J ends lost 1 base and 3 bases, in that order; junction bases with no gene match: 6. CDR3 in DNA: TGTGCCAGCAGCCAAGGGACAGGTATAGTCTACGAGCAGTACTTC. Translation: CASSQGTGIVYEQYF.

This rearrangement joins TRBV11-1 to TRBJ1-4; TRBD1 agrees at 9 bases. CDR1 is SGHAT, CDR2 FQDESV, per germline (reference sequence). The CDR3 totals 17 residues. With 5 bases clipped from V and 8 bases from J, the junction kept 15 bases outside the gene matches. The CDR3 DNA is TGTGCCAGCAGCCCCCAGCTAAGTCGGACAGGGGCAGAAAAACTGTTTTTT. Protein: CASSPQLSRTGAEKLFF.

This clonotype has just a few counts. The chain uses TRBV12-3 or TRBV12-4 and TRBJ2-7, with D perhaps TRBD1 or TRBD2 (5 bases each). The V end was cut by 4 bases, the J end by 4 bases, with 17 bases between. The CDR3 totals 15 residues. CDR3 sequence (DNA): TGTGCCAGCAGTTCCCCCCCCGGGGCAGTGTACGAGCAGTACTTC. Translating it yields CASSSPPGAVYEQYF.

This rearrangement joins TRBV30 to TRBJ1-1; D gene ambiguous. The CDR3 sequence is 11 residues long. Per germline, CDR1 GTSNPN and CDR2 SVGIG (reference sequence). The V end was cut by 5 bases, the J end by 3 bases, with 7 bases between. CDR3: CAWQEDTEAFF. The DNA for the CDR3 is TGTGCCTGGCAGGAAGACACTGAAGCTTTCTTT.

The CDR3 nucleotides read TGTGCCTGGAGTGAGGGACCACATCTTAATGAAAAACTGTTTTTT. Protein: CAWSEGPHLNEKLFF. J is TRBJ1-4 and V is TRBV30; D is perhaps TRBD1 (5 bases). CDR3 length equals 15 residues. Trimming removed 1 base from V and 4 bases from J, with 13 bases in between. Germline V gene data show CDR1 as GTSNPN and CDR2 as SVGIG (reference sequence).

The genes are TRBV14 and TRBJ2-4; 8 bases align to TRBD1. Trimming cost V 1 base and J 11 bases; bases outside gene matches: 1. The germline gives CDR1 SGHDN, CDR2 FVKESK. There are 12 residues in the CDR3. CDR3 nucleotides: TGTGCCAGCAGCCAAGCGACAGGGGTTCAGTACTTC. Translated: CASSQATGVQYF.

The chain carries TRBV5-1 and TRBJ2-1, with no clear D. The germline V gene encodes CDR1 SGHRS and CDR2 YFSETQ. This CDR3 region has 15 residues. V was cut by 2 bases and J by 6 bases, with 15 bases left in between. CDR3 DNA: TGCGCCAGCAGCTTAGTGCCCGGATCATCCAATGAGCAGTTCTTC. Its protein product is CASSLVPGSSNEQFF.

This clonotype showed up many times. This chain uses TRBV24-1 with TRBJ2-1, with D perhaps given as TRBD1 or TRBD2 (5 bases each). The CDR3 contains 14 residues. Germline CDR1 and CDR2: KGHDR and SFDVKD. The germline V and J ends were trimmed by 5 bases and 0 bases, with 7 bases remaining between them. CDR3 coding DNA: TGTGCCACCAGTGCTGGGGGCTCCTACAATGAGCAGTTCTTC. It encodes CATSAGGSYNEQFF.

Note on this clonotype: Sequence at one end of the junction differs from germline and may be a read error. This chain uses TRBV27 with TRBJ2-7, with 9 bases fitting TRBD2. CDR1 and CDR2 (germline): MNHEY, SMNVEV (reference sequence). This CDR3 contains 12 residues. CDR3 amino acids: CASSLLSGLAIF. DNA of the CDR3: TGTGCCAGCAGTTTACTCTCGGGACTAGCTATCTTC.

The chain employs TRBV6-1 and TRBJ2-6; D might be TRBD2 (5 bases). Germline V gene lookup returns CDR1 MNHNS and CDR2 SASEGT. Trimming cost V 8 bases and J 0 bases, with 8 bases left between them. This CDR3 contains 14 residues. CDR3 loop: CASRGFSGANVLTF. DNA of the CDR3: TGTGCCAGCCGGGGTTTCTCTGGGGCCAACGTCCTGACTTTC.

This clonotype was seen a few times. A much larger clone sits a single nucleotide away, making a read error possible. The chain is built from TRBV20-1 and TRBJ1-5; 7 positions agree with TRBD1. Trimming removed 3 bases from V and 3 bases from J; junction bases left unmatched: 2. Per germline, CDR1 DFQATT and CDR2 SNEGSKA (reference sequence). The length of the CDR3 is 13 residues. The CDR3 loop is CSARTGNNQPQHF. The CDR3 bases are TGCAGTGCTAGGACAGGGAACAATCAGCCCCAGCATTTT.